Below, one T cell receptor (beta chain) is given with its context. The sample belongs to a study of blood T cell repertoires in COVID-19. The repertoire was sequenced with immunoSEQ multiplex PCR; TCRdb's copy has only in-frame clones and lacks some. The table shows 200,000 to 250,000 clones, with about four fifths occurring only once. The trim removed 5 bases at V and 3 bases at J, leaving 3 bases unmatched. CDR3 length: 13 amino acids. What was sequenced was PBMCs or T cells enriched from blood (not recorded which). This rearrangement joins TRBV12-3 or TRBV12-4 to TRBJ2-7; 8 bases line up with TRBD2. This sequence originates from a woman between 35 and 50 years old who had recovered from COVID-19. This CDR3 is CASSMSGSYEQYF. CDR3 DNA sequence: TGTGCCAGCAGTATGAGCGGGAGCTACGAGCAGTACTTC.